This T cell receptor beta chain was observed in a study of T cell responses to AZD1222 COVID-19 vaccine. Study-wide background: Pooling of second doses given at about 4 or about 12 weeks was done.

The germline gives CDR1 SGHKS, CDR2 YYEKEE (reference sequence). V was clipped by 2 bases and J by 6 bases, with 11 bases between them. This CDR3 is built from 14 residues. The method was immunoSEQ multiplex PCR; TCRdb's version includes in-frame clones alone and lacks a portion of them. In the table there are around 70,000 clones, 85% of which are singletons. As for this clone: What it binds is unknown.

Study-level results: Only a handful of AZD1222 recipients, six or seven in all, had baseline seropositivity. Epitopes outside B.1.351 and B.1.1.7 mutated regions reportedly drew nearly half of spike TCRs.

The input for sequencing was peripheral blood, taken on day 0 of AZD1222 vaccination. The chain couples TRBV5-5 to TRBJ2-2; D not certain. This clonotype was sampled from an adult in good health. The DNA for the CDR3 is TGTGCCAGCAGCTTTTTAGGGTCGGCCGGGGAGCTGTTTTTT. Its translation is CASSFLGSAGELFF. Variable domain in full (rest from reference TRBV5-5 and TRBJ2-2): DAGVTQSPTHLIKTRGQQVTLRCSPISGHKSVSWYQQVLGQGPQFIFQYYEKEERGRGNFPDRFSARQFPNYSSELNVNALLLGDSALYLCASSFLGSAGELFFGEGSRLTVL.